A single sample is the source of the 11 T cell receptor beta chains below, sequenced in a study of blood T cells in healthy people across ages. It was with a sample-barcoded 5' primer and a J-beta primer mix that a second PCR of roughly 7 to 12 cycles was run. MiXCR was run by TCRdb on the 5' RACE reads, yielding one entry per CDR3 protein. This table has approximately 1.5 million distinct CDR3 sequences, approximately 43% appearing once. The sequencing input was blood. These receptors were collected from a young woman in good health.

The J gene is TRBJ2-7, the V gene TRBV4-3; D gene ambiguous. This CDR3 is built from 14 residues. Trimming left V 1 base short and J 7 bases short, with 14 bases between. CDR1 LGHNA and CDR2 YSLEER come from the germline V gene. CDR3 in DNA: TGCGCCAGCAGCCAAGCCGGGCTTGGGAATGAGCAGTACTTC. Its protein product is CASSQAGLGNEQYF.

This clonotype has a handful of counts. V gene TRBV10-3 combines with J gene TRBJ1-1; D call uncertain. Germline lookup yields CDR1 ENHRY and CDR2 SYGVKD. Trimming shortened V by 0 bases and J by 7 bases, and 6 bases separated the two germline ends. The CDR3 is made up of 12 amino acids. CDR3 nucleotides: TGTGCCATCAGTGAGTCCATTGGTGAAGCTTTCTTT. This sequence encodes CAISESIGEAFF.

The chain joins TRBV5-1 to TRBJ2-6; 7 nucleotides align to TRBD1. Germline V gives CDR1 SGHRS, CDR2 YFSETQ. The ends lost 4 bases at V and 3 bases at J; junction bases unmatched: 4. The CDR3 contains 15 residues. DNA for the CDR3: TGCGCCAGCAGCGGTGACAGGGTTGGGGCCAACGTCCTGACTTTC. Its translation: CASSGDRVGANVLTF.

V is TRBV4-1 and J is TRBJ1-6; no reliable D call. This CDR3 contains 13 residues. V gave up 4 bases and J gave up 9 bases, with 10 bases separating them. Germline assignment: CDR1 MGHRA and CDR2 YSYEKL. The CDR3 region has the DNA TGCGCCAGCAGCCCGATGACTAGTTCACCCCTCCACTTT. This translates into CASSPMTSSPLHF.

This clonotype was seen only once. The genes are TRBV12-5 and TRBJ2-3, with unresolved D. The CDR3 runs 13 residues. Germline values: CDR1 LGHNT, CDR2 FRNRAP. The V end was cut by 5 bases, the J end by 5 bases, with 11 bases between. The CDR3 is CASGGSAKDTQYF. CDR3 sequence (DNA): TGTGCTAGTGGTGGGTCTGCAAAAGATACGCAGTATTTT.

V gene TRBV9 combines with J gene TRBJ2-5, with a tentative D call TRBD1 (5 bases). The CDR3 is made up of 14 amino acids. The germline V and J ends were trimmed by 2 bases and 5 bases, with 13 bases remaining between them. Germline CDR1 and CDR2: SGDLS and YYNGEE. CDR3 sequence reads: CASSVRGVGETQYF. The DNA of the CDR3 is TGTGCCAGCAGCGTTAGGGGTGTGGGTGAGACCCAGTACTTC.

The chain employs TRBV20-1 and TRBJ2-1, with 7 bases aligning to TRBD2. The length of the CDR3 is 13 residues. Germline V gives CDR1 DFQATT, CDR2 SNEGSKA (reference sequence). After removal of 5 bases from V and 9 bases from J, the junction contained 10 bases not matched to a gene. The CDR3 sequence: CSARHPTSSEQFF. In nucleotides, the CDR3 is TGCAGTGCTCGACACCCGACTAGCAGTGAGCAGTTCTTC.

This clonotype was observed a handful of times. CDR3: CASRGTGDNEQFF. CDR3 DNA: TGTGCCAGCAGGGGGACAGGGGACAATGAGCAGTTCTTC. The chain combines TRBV7-9 with TRBJ2-1, with 10 bases that match TRBD1. The CDR3 contains 13 residues. In germline, CDR1 is SEHNR, CDR2 FQNEAQ (reference sequence). V was clipped by 6 bases and J by 5 bases; unmatched bases: 1.

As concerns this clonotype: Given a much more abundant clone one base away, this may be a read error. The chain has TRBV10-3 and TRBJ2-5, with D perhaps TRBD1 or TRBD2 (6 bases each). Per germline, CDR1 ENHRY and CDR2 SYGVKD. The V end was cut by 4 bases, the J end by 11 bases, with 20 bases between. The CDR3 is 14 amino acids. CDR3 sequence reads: CAISVNGGHNEQYF. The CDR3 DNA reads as TGTGCCATCAGTGTAAACGGGGGCCACAATGAGCAGTACTTC.

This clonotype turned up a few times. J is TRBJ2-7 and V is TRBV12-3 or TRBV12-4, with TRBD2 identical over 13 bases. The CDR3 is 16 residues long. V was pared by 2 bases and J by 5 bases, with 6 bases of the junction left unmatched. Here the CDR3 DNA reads TGTGCCAGCAGTTTACGGACTAGCGGGAGTCTCAACGAGCAGTACTTC. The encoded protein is CASSLRTSGSLNEQYF.

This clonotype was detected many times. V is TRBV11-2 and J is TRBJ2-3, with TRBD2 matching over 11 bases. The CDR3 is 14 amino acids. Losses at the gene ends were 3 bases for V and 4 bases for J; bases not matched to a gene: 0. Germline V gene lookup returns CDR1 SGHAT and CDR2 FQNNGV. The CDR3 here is CASSLTSGADTQYF. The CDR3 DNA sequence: TGTGCCAGCAGCTTGACTAGCGGGGCAGATACGCAGTATTTT.